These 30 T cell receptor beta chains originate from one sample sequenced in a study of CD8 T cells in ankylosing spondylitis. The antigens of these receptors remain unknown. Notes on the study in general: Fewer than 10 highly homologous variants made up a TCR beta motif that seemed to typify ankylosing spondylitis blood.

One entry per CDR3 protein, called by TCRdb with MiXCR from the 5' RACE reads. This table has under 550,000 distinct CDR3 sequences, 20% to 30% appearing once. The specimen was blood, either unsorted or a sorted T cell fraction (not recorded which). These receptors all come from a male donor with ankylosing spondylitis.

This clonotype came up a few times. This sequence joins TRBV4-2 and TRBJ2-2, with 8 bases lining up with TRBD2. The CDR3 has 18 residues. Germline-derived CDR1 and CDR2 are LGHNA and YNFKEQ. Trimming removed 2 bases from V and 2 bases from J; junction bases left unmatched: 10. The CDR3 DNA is TGTGCCAGCAGCCAACGCCCAGGACTAGCTTCCAACACCGGGGAGCTGTTTTTT. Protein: CASSQRPGLASNTGELFF.

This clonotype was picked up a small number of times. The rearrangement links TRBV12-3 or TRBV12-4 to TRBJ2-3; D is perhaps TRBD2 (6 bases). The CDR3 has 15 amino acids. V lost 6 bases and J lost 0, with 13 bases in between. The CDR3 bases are TGTGCCAGCAGCCCCGGAGGGTTCAGCACAGATACGCAGTATTTT. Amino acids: CASSPGGFSTDTQYF.

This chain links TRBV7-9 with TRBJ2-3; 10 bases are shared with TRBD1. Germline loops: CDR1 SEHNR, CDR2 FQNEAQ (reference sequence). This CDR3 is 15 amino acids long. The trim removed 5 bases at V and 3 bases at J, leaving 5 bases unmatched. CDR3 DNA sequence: TGTGCCAGCAGCCCGACAGGGGGCCGGACAGATACGCAGTATTTT. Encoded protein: CASSPTGGRTDTQYF.

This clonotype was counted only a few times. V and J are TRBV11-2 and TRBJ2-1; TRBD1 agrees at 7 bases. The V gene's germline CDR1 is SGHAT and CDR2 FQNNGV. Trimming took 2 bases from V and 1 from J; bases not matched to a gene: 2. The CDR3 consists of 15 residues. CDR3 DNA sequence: TGTGCCAGCAGCTTAATCAGGGGGTCCTACAATGAGCAGTTCTTC. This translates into CASSLIRGSYNEQFF.

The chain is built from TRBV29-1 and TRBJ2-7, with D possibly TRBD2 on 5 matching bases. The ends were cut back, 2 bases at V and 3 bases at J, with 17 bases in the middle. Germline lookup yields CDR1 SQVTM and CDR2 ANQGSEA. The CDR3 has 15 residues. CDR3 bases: TGCAGCGTTGAAAACCCTAGCCCTGGGGTCTACGAGCAGTACTTC. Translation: CSVENPSPGVYEQYF.

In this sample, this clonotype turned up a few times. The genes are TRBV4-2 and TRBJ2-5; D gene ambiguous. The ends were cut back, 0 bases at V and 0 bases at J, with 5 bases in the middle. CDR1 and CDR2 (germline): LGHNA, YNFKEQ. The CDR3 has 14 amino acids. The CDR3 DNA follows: TGTGCCAGCAGCCAAGAGGAGTACCAAGAGACCCAGTACTTC. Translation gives CASSQEEYQETQYF.

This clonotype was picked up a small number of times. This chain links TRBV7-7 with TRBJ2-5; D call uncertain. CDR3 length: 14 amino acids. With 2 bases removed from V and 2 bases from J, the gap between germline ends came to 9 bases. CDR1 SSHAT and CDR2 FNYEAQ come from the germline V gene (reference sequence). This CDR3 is CASSLLTVQETQYF. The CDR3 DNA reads TGTGCCAGCAGCTTACTTACAGTGCAAGAGACCCAGTACTTC.

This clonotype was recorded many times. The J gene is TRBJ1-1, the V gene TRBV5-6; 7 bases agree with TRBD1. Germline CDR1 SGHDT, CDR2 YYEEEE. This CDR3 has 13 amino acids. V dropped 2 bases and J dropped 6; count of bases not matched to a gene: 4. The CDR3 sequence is CASSLVQGAEAFF. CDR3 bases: TGTGCCAGCAGCTTAGTCCAGGGGGCTGAAGCTTTCTTT.

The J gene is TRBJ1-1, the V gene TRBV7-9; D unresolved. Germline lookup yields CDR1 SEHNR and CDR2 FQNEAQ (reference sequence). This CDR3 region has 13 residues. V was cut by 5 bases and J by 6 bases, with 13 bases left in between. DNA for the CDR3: TGTGCCAGCAGCCAATCCCGGCGATCTGAAGCTTTCTTT. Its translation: CASSQSRRSEAFF.

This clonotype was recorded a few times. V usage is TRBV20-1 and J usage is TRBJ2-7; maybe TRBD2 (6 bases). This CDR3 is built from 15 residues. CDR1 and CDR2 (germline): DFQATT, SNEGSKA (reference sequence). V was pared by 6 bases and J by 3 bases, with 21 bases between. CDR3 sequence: CSAPRGVAEHYEQYF. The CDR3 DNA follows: TGCAGTGCGCCACGTGGGGTAGCGGAACACTACGAGCAGTACTTC.

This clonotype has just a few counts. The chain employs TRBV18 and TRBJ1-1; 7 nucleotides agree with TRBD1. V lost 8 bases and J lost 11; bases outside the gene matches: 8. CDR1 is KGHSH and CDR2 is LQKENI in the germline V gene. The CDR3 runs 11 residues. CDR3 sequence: CASREGAQAFF. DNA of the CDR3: TGTGCCAGCCGGGAGGGGGCGCAGGCTTTCTTT.

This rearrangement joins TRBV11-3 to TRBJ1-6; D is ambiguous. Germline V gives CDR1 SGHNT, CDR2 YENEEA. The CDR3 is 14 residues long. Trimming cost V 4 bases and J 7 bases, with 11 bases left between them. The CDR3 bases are TGTGCCAGCAGCTCCGAGGGAATAAATTCACCCCTCCACTTT. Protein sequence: CASSSEGINSPLHF. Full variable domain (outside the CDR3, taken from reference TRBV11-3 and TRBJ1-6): EAGVVQSPRYKIIEKKQPVAFWCNPISGHNTLYWYLQNLGQGPELLIRYENEEAVDDSQLPKDRFSAERLKGVDSTLKIQPAELGDSAVYLCASSSEGINSPLHFGNGTRLTVT.

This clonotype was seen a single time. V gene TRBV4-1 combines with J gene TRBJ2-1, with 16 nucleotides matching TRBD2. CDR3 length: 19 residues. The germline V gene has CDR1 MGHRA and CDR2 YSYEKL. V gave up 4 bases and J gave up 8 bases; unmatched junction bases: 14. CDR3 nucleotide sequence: TGCGCCAGCAGCCGTCTGCCGGGACTAGCGGGAGGGCCTCCTGATGAGCAGTTCTTC. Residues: CASSRLPGLAGGPPDEQFF.

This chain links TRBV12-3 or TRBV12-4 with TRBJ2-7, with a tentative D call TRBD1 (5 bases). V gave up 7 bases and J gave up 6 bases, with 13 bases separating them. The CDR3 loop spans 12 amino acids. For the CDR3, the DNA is TGTGCCAGCACCACGCGAAGGGGCGAGCAGTACTTC. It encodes CASTTRRGEQYF.

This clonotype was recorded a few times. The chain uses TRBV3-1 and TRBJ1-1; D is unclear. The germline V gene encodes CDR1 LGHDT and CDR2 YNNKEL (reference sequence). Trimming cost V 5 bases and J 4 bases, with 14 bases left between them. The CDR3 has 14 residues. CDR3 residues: CASSYPGKSTEAFF. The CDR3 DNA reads TGTGCCAGCAGCTATCCGGGTAAGAGCACTGAAGCTTTCTTT. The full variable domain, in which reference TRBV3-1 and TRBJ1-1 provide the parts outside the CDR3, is DTAVSQTPKYLVTQMGNDKSIKCEQNLGHDTMYWYKQDSKKFLKIMFSYNNKELIINETVPNRFSPKSPDKAHLNLHINSLELGDSAVYFCASSYPGKSTEAFFGQGTRLTVV.

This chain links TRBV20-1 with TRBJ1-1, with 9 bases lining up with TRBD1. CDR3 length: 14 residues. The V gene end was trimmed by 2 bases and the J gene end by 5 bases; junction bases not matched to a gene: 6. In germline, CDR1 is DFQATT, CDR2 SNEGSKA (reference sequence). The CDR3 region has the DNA TGCAGTGCTAGACAGGGACAGGGAAAAACTGAAGCTTTCTTT. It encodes CSARQGQGKTEAFF.

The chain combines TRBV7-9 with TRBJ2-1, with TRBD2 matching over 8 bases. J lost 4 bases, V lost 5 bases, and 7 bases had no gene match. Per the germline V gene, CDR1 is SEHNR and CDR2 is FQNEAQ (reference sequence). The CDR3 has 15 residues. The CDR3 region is CASSPGRGYYNEQFF. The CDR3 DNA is TGTGCCAGCAGCCCCGGGAGGGGGTATTACAATGAGCAGTTCTTC.

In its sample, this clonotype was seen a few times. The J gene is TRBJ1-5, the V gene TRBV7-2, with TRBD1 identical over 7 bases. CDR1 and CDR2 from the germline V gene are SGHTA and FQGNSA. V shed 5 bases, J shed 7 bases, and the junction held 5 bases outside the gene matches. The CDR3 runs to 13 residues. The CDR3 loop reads CASSTSGGQPQHF. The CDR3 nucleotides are TGTGCCAGCAGCACATCAGGGGGACAGCCCCAGCATTTT.

CDR3 in amino acids: CASSLEIESSYEQYF. Written as DNA, the CDR3 is TGCGCCAGCAGCTTGGAGATCGAGAGCTCCTACGAGCAGTACTTC. V usage is TRBV5-1 and J usage is TRBJ2-7; D not resolved. Trimming pared 0 bases from V and 0 bases from J, leaving 10 bases between. This CDR3 has 15 amino acids. CDR1 is SGHRS, CDR2 YFSETQ, per germline.

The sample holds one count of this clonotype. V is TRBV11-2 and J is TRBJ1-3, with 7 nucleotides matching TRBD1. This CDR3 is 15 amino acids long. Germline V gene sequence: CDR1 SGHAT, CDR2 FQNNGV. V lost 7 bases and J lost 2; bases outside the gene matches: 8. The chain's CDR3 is CASNPGTVPGNTIYF. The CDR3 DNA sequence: TGTGCCAGCAACCCCGGGACAGTCCCTGGAAACACCATATATTTT.

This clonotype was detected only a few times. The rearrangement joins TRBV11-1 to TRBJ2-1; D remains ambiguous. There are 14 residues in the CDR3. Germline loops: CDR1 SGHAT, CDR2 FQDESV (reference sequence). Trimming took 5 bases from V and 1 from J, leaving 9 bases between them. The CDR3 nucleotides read TGTGCCAGCAGCCCCGAAGGGTCCTACAATGAGCAGTTCTTC. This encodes CASSPEGSYNEQFF.

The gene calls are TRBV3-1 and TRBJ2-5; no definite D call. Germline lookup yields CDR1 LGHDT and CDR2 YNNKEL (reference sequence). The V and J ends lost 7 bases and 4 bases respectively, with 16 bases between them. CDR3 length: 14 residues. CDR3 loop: CASKTGARTETQYF. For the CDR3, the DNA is TGTGCCAGCAAAACGGGCGCACGAACAGAGACCCAGTACTTC.

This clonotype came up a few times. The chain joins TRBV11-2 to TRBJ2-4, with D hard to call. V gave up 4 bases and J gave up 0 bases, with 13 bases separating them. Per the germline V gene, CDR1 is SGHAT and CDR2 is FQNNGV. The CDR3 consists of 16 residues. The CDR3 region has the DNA TGTGCCAGCAGCTCTATCCGGATGGGAGCCAAAAACATTCAGTACTTC. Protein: CASSSIRMGAKNIQYF.

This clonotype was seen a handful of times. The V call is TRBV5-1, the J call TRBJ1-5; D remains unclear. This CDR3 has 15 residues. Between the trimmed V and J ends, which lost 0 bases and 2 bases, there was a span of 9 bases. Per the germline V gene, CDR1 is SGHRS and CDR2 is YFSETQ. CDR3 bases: TGCGCCAGCAGCTTGGACGGAGCAGGCAATCAGCCCCAGCATTTT. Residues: CASSLDGAGNQPQHF.

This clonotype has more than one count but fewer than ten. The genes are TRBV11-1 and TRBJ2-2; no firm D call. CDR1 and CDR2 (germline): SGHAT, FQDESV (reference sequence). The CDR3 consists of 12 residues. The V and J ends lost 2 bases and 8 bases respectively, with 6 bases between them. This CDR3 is CASSLRRGELFF. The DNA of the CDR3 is TGTGCCAGCAGCTTACGACGAGGGGAGCTGTTTTTT.

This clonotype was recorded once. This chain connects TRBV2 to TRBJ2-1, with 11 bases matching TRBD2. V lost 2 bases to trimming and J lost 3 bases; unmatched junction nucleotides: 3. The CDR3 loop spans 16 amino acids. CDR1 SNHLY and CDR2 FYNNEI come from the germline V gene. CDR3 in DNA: TGTGCCAGCAGTGAATCGACTAGCGGGGTCTACAATGAGCAGTTCTTC. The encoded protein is CASSESTSGVYNEQFF. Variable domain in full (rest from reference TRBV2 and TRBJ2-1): EPEVTQTPSHQVTQMGQEVILRCVPISNHLYFYWYRQILGQKVEFLVSFYNNEISEKSEIFDDQFSVERPDGSNFTLKIRSTKLEDSAMYFCASSESTSGVYNEQFFGPGTRLTVL.

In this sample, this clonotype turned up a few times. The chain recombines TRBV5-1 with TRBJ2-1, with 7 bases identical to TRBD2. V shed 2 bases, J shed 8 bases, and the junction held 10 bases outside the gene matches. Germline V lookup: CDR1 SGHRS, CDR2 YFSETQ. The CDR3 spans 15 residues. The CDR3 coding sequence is TGCGCCAGCAGCTTAATTAGCGGGCGTACGGATGAGCAGTTCTTC. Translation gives CASSLISGRTDEQFF. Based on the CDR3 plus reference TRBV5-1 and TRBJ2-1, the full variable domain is KAGVTQTPRYLIKTRGQQVTLSCSPISGHRSVSWYQQTPGQGLQFLFEYFSETQRNKGNFPGRFSGRQFSNSRSEMNVSTLELGDSALYLCASSLISGRTDEQFFGPGTRLTVL.

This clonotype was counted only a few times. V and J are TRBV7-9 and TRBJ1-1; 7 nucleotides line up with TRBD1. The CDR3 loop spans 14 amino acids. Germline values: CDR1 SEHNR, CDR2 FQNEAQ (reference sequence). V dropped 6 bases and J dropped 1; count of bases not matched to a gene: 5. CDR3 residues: CASRTRDRNTEAFF. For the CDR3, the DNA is TGTGCCAGCAGAACCCGGGACAGGAACACTGAAGCTTTCTTT.

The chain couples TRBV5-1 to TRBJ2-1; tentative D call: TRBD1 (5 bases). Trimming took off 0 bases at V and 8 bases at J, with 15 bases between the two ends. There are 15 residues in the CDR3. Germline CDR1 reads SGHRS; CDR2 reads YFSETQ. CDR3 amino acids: CASSLESAGADEQFF. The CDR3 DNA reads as TGCGCCAGCAGCTTGGAGTCGGCTGGGGCGGATGAGCAGTTCTTC.

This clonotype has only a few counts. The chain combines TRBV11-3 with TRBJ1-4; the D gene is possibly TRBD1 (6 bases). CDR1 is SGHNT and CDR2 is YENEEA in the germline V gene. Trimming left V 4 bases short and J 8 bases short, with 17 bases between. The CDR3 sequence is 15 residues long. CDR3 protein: CASSSGESTWEKLFF. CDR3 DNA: TGTGCCAGCAGCTCAGGGGAGTCTACTTGGGAAAAACTGTTTTTT.